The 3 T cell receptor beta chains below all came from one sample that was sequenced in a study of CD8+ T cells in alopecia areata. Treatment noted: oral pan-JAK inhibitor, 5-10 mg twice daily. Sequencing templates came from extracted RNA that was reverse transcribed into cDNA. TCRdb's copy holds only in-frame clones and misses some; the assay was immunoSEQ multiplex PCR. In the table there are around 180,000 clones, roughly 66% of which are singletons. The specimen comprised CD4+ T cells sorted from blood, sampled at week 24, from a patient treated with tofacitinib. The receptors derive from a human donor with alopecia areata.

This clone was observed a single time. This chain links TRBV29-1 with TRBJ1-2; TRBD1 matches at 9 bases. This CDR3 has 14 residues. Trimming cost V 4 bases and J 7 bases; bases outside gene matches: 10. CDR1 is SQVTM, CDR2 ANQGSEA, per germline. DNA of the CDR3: TGCAGCGTTGGTTTTGGACAGGGGTCCGGTGGCTACACCTTC. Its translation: CSVGFGQGSGGYTF.

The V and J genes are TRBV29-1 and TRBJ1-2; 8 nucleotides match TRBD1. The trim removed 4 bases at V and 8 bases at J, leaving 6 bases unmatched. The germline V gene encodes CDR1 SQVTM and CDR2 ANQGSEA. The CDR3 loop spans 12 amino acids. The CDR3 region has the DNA TGCAGCGTTGTGTTAGGGACAGGCGGCTACACCTTC. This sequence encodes CSVVLGTGGYTF.

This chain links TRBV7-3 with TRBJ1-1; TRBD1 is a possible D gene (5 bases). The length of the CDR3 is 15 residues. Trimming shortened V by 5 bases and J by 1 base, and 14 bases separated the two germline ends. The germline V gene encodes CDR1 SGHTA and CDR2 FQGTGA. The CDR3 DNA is TGTGCCAGCAGCGCCACCGGGACGGGGAACACTGAAGCTTTCTTT. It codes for CASSATGTGNTEAFF.